This T cell receptor (beta chain) was sequenced in a study of cytomegalovirus exposure and HLA in healthy donors. 60 Vbeta and 13 Jbeta primers were used in PCR. Some clones are missing from TCRdb's copy, which holds only in-frame ones; the method was immunoSEQ multiplex PCR. The data show nearly 110,000 clones, roughly three quarters seen once. About this clone itself: Antigen: not known.

Findings and limits, study-wide: In an earlier analysis, most TCR beta V segments were productive about 87% or about 30% of the time. Cytomegalovirus association was listed for about 150 TCR beta chains. CMV serostatus was the sole immune exposure data available. Reportedly, diagnosis of cytomegalovirus status by the classifier showed high specificity and sensitivity.

The receptor comes from a man aged 18 to 29 in good health and CMV-seronegative. Material: PBMCs.

Written as DNA, the CDR3 is TGTGCCAGCAGCAGGGGTCCTCTTACCTACGAGCAGTACTTC. Translation gives CASSRGPLTYEQYF. The rearrangement links TRBV6-5 to TRBJ2-7; possibly TRBD1 for D (6 bases). The CDR3 length is 14 residues. V gave up 6 bases and J gave up 2 bases, with 14 bases separating them. Germline V gives CDR1 MNHEY, CDR2 SVGAGI.